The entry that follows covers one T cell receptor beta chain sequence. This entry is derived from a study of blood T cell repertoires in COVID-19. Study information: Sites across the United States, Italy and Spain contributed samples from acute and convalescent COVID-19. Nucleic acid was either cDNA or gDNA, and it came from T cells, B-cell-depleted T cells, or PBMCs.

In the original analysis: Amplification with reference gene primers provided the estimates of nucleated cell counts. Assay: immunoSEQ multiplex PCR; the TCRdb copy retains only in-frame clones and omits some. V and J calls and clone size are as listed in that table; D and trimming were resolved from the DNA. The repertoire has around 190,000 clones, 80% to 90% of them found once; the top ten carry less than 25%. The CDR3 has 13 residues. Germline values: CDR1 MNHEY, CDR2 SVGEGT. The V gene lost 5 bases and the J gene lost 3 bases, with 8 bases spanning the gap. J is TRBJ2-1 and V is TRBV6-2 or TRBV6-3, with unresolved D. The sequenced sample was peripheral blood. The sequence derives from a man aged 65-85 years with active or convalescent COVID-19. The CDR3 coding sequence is TGTGCCAGCAGTCCGACTCTCTACAATGAGCAGTTCTTC. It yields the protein CASSPTLYNEQFF.